This T cell receptor beta chain was retrieved from a study of T cells in Graves' hyperthyroidism and ophthalmopathy. Study outcomes and limitations: Most thyroid clonotypes expanded above 0.001 appeared in blood too. In the analysis, a 13 V-J model separated ophthalmopathy from stable hyperthyroidism. Model output signaled ophthalmopathy a median roughly 6 months ahead of onset.

With 1 base removed from V and 6 bases from J, the gap between germline ends came to 15 bases. The CDR3 sequence is 16 residues long. CDR1 is SGHTA and CDR2 is FQGNSA in the germline V gene. Remarks on this clonotype: The antigen remains unidentified. Possible read error: a much larger clone is one base away.

Diagnoses were made from clinical symptoms, serum measures (thyroxine and TRAb), thyroid ultrasound and orbital computed tomography. Using RNA transcripts as the source, TCR beta CDR3 regions were amplified. Carried out on the TCR CDR3, a first-round RT-PCR used the HTBI primer set. TCRdb redid the calling of the multiplex PCR reads with MiXCR, one entry per CDR3 protein. The repertoire includes hundreds of thousands of distinct CDR3 sequences, 18% of them detected once, and 15% to 20% sits in the top ten. J is TRBJ2-2 and V is TRBV7-2, with D possibly matching TRBD2 (7 bases). Sequencing input: blood. The sequence was obtained from a woman in her 50s with Graves' hyperthyroidism that later progressed to Graves' ophthalmopathy. The CDR3 here is CASSLDRRGPSGELFF. DNA for the CDR3: TGTGCCAGCAGCTTAGATCGGCGGGGGCCCTCCGGGGAGCTGTTTTTT.